The rows below give T cell receptor beta chains drawn from one sample of a study of a mutant IDH1 vaccine in newly diagnosed glioma. Sequencing was performed with immunoSEQ multiplex PCR; in TCRdb, only in-frame clones are kept and a portion is missing. This table has tens of thousands of clones, about 80% appearing once. The starting material was PBMCs, obtained from a glioma patient treated with radiotherapy, temozolomide or both. These TCRs come from a woman aged 50 to 65 with glioma. Both conserved end residues are part of each CDR3. A D gene is named only where the DNA matches it firmly. Clone size is given for some rows only: seen once, a few or many times, or a class if the clone is expanded.

clone size	J gene	V gene	D gene	CDR3 DNA	CDR3 protein
-	TRBJ1-1	TRBV30	-	TGTGCCTGGAGGATGGACACTGAAGCTTTCTTT	CAWRMDTEAFF
-	TRBJ1-2	TRBV6-5	-	TGTGCCAGCAGTTACTCGTCCGGCGACTTCTATGGCTACACCTTC	CASSYSSGDFYGYTF
-	TRBJ1-1	TRBV6-5	-	TGTGCCAGCAGCCGCCGGGAGCGCGTCACTGAAGCTTTCTTT	CASSRRERVTEAFF
-	TRBJ1-5	TRBV9	-	TGTGCCAGCAGCCCGAACCAAACGCGGGCTCCCAGGGTGGTGAGCAATCAGCCCCAGCATTTT	CASSPNQTRAPRVVSNQPQHF
-	TRBJ2-7	TRBV25-1	-	TGTGCCAGCAGTGAATATGGAGGGGGCCCCAAGTCCTACGAGCAGTACTTC	CASSEYGGGPKSYEQYF
few	TRBJ1-6	TRBV11-2	TRBD1	TGTGCCAGCAGCTCGGGACAGGGGAGCTATAATTCACCCCTCCACTTT	CASSSGQGSYNSPLHF
once	TRBJ2-7	TRBV28	-	TGTGCCAGCGGGGCCCCCAGGACAGTACCCTACGAGCAGTACTTC	CASGAPRTVPYEQYF
-	TRBJ2-7	TRBV7-2	-	TGTGCCAGCAGCTTAGAAGGGGCTTACGAGCAGTACTTC	CASSLEGAYEQYF
-	TRBJ1-5	TRBV7-9	TRBD1	TGTGCCAGCAGCTTGGGACAGGGACATCAGCCCCAGCATTTT	CASSLGQGHQPQHF
few	TRBJ1-4	TRBV19	-	TGTGCCAGTTCGCAGGGAGGGGGTGAAAAACTGTTTTTT	CASSQGGGEKLFF
-	TRBJ1-5	TRBV9	TRBD1	TGTGCCAGCAGCGTAGTCGGGACAGGGGTTCAGCCCCAGCATTTT	CASSVVGTGVQPQHF
-	TRBJ2-6	TRBV5-1	-	TGCGCCAGCAGCTTACCCGAATCTTCCTCTGGGGCCAACGTCCTGACTTTC	CASSLPESSSGANVLTF
-	TRBJ1-1	TRBV7-2	-	TGTGCCAGCAGCCCGTCGACCCCGAACACTGAAGCTTTCTTT	CASSPSTPNTEAFF
-	TRBJ1-1	TRBV19	-	TGTGCCAGTAGTATACAGGGGACCGCTGAAGCTTTCTTT	CASSIQGTAEAFF
once	TRBJ2-7	TRBV5-1	-	TGCGCCAGCAGCTTGGGGCAGTCCTACGAGCAGTACTTC	CASSLGQSYEQYF
-	TRBJ1-6	TRBV6-4	-	TGTGCCAGCAGTGACACTATTCTGTCAGACTACTATAATTCACCCCTCCACTTT	CASSDTILSDYYNSPLHF
-	TRBJ1-1	TRBV6-6	-	TGTGCCAGCAGTTACCCTCAAGAGGGTCTAAGGACTGAAGCTTTCTTT	CASSYPQEGLRTEAFF
-	TRBJ1-1	TRBV28	TRBD1	TGTGCCAGCACAGGGGGGTACACTGAAGCTTTCTTT	CASTGGYTEAFF
-	TRBJ2-7	TRBV5-1	-	TGCGCCAGCAGCTTTTCACCGCGGGACAAGATTTACGAGCAGTACTTC	CASSFSPRDKIYEQYF
once	TRBJ1-1	TRBV7-2	-	TGTGCCAGCAGCCGGACAGTATCCAGATACACTGAAGCTTTCTTT	CASSRTVSRYTEAFF
-	TRBJ2-1	TRBV5-1	-	TGCGCCAGCAGCTCGGGCAGCTACTACAATGAGCAGTTCTTC	CASSSGSYYNEQFF
-	TRBJ2-3	TRBV9	-	TGTGCCAGCAGCGTAGTTACCACAGATACGCAGTATTTT	CASSVVTTDTQYF
-	TRBJ2-3	TRBV13	TRBD1	TGTGCCAGCAGCTCTCAGGGGGCAGATACGCAGTATTTT	CASSSQGADTQYF
-	TRBJ1-4	TRBV4-1	TRBD1	TGCGCCAGCAGCCCAGGACAGGCTTTAGTGGGGAATGAAAAACTGTTTTTT	CASSPGQALVGNEKLFF
once	TRBJ2-2	TRBV5-1	TRBD2	TGCGCCAGCAGCTTTGCGGGGGGGCCCACCGGGGAGCTGTTTTTT	CASSFAGGPTGELFF
-	TRBJ2-3	TRBV7-2	-	TGTGCCAGCAGCTTGAGGAACACAGATACGCAGTATTTT	CASSLRNTDTQYF